The entry below gives a single T cell receptor beta chain sequence along with its context. This clonotype was detected a few times. Its binding antigen is unknown. Within one base of it there is no much larger clone, and no base qualities were kept. Amplification of TCR beta CDR3 regions was carried out from RNA transcripts. A first-round RT-PCR of the TCR CDR3 used the HTBI primer set with the Qiagen OneStep RT-PCR kit. A second multiplex PCR round built the libraries, followed by size selection and purification. Sequencing of the libraries was done on an Illumina HiSeq2000 using paired-end 100 bp reads. In the paper's pipeline: SOAPnuke was used to process the raw data, removing reads that contained adapters or uncalled bases, had a mean Phred below 15, or lacked an exact match to the constant primer or identifier. COPE v1.2.5 was used to merge high-quality paired reads, and clonotypes were defined as unique nucleotide sequences. MiTCR v1.1 was used to align the clonotypes against IMGT TRBV, TRBD and TRBJ reference segments. The analysis included only V-J combinations with a frequency above 0.0001, which together covered 98% to 99.2% of the repertoires. A TCS score was defined as the ratio of F50 (clonal expansion) to E x V (chaos), with BLOSUM62-based TCRdist applied between CDR3 peptides within each V-J. Welch's t-statistics and random forest reduced fewer than 600 V-J features to about 13, which were used in a naive Bayes classifier (R e1071). The public reads were quality trimmed at Q25 with fastp and then assembled into clones with MiXCR by TCRdb, keeping productive beta chains. Under each unique CDR3 protein, matching rows form one entry showing the most common genes and DNA. The V and J calls follow TCRdb's processing rather than the paper's. The sample has some 440,000 distinct CDR3 sequences on record, around 16% of them singletons. The ten largest clones represent less than 15% of the sample.

These data originate in a study of T cells in Graves' hyperthyroidism and ophthalmopathy (dated by TCRdb to between 2018 and 2021). For the study in its entirety: Peripheral blood samples were taken at initial diagnosis, before any treatment was given. The paper describes TCR Vbeta CDR3 sequencing of 135 peripheral blood samples, made up of around 41 ophthalmopathy patients, around 78 hyperthyroidism patients and 17 progressor patients. The 100 discovery patients were randomly split 7:3 into training and test sets. A discovery cohort of approximately 100 patients, about 43 with Graves' ophthalmopathy and approximately 55 with stable Graves' hyperthyroidism, was used to find distinguishing TCR V-J signatures. Once sampling was done, hyperthyroidism patients were given methimazole at a starting dose of 30 mg daily, whereas ophthalmopathy patients were given high-dose intravenous methylprednisolone. In more than five Graves' hyperthyroidism patients, the study also compared T-cell repertoires from thyroid tissue with T-cell repertoires from blood. Prospective prediction of ophthalmopathy was tested in an independent validation cohort consisting of some 19 hyperthyroidism patients and some 15 patients who later progressed to ophthalmopathy. Results the study describes overall, beyond this receptor: Sample size was not statistically predetermined, and blinding of investigators to group allocation was not performed. In validation, progression to ophthalmopathy was predicted by the model with more than 65% sensitivity and just over 72% specificity, a median of about 6.4 months before onset. A 13 V-J signature model separated ophthalmopathy from stable hyperthyroidism, with about 88% sensitivity and approximately 81% specificity in cross-validation and 80%/75% in testing. Most expanded thyroid clonotypes (frequency above 0.001) were also found in blood, which suggests that blood repertoires may mirror thyroid immune responses.

Graves' hyperthyroidism was defined as stable when no progression to ophthalmopathy occurred over 18 months of follow-up. Hyperthyroidism patients were aged 18 to 65 years and newly diagnosed, with disease duration of less than 2 months. Patients with uncontrolled infections, other autoimmune diseases, pregnancy or lactation were excluded. Clinical symptoms, serum thyroxine and TRAb, thyroid ultrasound, and orbital computed tomography formed the basis for the diagnoses. PBMCs were isolated from 10 ml of fresh peripheral blood by Ficoll-Paque density gradient centrifugation. Trizol reagent was used to extract total RNA, and RNA quality was then checked on an Agilent 2100 Bioanalyzer. V was cut back by 7 bases and J by 4 bases, leaving a gap of 8 bases between them. From the cysteine through the phenylalanine, the CDR3 covers 12 amino acids. Just CDR3 DNA is preserved here, 36 bases in frame from base 1. From a lookup of the germline V gene, CDR1 and CDR2 are SGHTS and YDEGEE.

Material: blood. The receptor's source is a young woman with Graves' hyperthyroidism. Rearrangement joined TRBV5-8 to TRBJ2-2; matching of 6 bases hints at TRBD1 as the D gene. The DNA sequence reads TGTGCCAGCCAGGGGTTCACCGGGGAGCTGTTTTTT. Its translation reads: CASQGFTGELFF.